The T cell receptor (beta chain) described here comes from a study of control samples from healthy donors and cancer patients. TCRdb's table, derived via immunoSEQ multiplex PCR, lists solely in-frame clones and lacks some. There are approximately 76,000 clones in the sample; around 80% occur only once, and approximately 10% lies in the top ten. The CDR3 has 12 residues. The V gene end was trimmed by 11 bases and the J gene end by 8 bases; junction bases not matched to a gene: 10. Sequencing was done on a sample of PBMCs. The receptor was isolated from a man aged 60 to 69 with head and neck cancer. This sequence joins TRBV23-1 and TRBJ1-2, with 8 bases identical to TRBD1. TRBV23-1 is an ORF, and what it does is uncertain. For the CDR3, the DNA is TGCGCCGGCGTCGCAGGGGGCCAGGGCTACACCTTC. Translating gives CAGVAGGQGYTF.